This T cell receptor beta chain was captured in a study of cytomegalovirus exposure and HLA in healthy donors. Findings of the study overall: According to a subsequent analysis, TCR clusters identified in the first cohort showed a tendency to co-occur across the 100 to 150 validation repertoires.

The V and J ends lost 7 bases and 4 bases, in that order; junction bases with no gene match: 10. Per germline, CDR1 SNHLY and CDR2 FYNNEI. This CDR3 comprises 14 residues. The method was immunoSEQ multiplex PCR; TCRdb's version includes in-frame clones alone and lacks a portion of them. The sample yields some 46,000 clones, about 90% seen once. This clone showed up just once. As yet, its antigen is unknown. This receptor was taken from a man between 18 and 35 years old in good health and CMV-seronegative. This chain joins TRBV2 and TRBJ2-7; 7 bases align to TRBD1. Sequenced input: PBMCs. The CDR3 DNA is TGTGCCAGCAACAAGGGGGCTCTGGTGTACGAGCAGTACTTC. Its translation is CASNKGALVYEQYF.